These T cell receptor beta chains were read from a single sample in a study of shared clonotypes between healthy human individuals. This table comes from immunoSEQ multiplex PCR, and its TCRdb copy is limited to in-frame clones, with some not included. The sample consists of 750,000 to 1,000,000 clones, 80% to 95% of them appearing once. What was sequenced was naive CD8+ T cells sorted from blood. These receptors were obtained from a man under 40 in good health. Each CDR3 is given with its conserved first and last residue. D genes are given only for firm matches. For some rows the clone size is stated as once, few or many, or as a class when expanded; others skip it.

d_call	clone_size	v_call	j_call	cdr3_nt	cdr3_aa
TRBD2	.	TRBV28	TRBJ2-7	TGTGCCAGCAGTCCCCTGACTAGCGGGAACTACGAGCAGTACTTC	CASSPLTSGNYEQYF
TRBD1	.	TRBV14	TRBJ2-5	TGTGCCAGCAGCCAAGGTTGGACAGGGAGGAGTTCGGAGACCCAGTACTTC	CASSQGWTGRSSETQYF
.	.	TRBV5-1	TRBJ1-5	TGCGCCAGCAGCCCGTCCCTGGGGCAGCCCCAGCATTTT	CASSPSLGQPQHF
TRBD2	.	TRBV28	TRBJ2-7	TGTGCCAGCAGTTTCCGGGCGGGGGAGAGCTACGAGCAGTACTTC	CASSFRAGESYEQYF
.	once	TRBV6-5	TRBJ2-2	TGTGCCAGCAGTTACTCGACAGGACCGACCGGGGAGCTGTTTTTT	CASSYSTGPTGELFF
TRBD2	once	TRBV9	TRBJ2-1	TGTGCCAGCAGCGAACTAGCGGGGGGTGGGAATGAGCAGTTCTTC	CASSELAGGGNEQFF
TRBD2	.	TRBV27	TRBJ2-3	TGTGCCAGCAGTGGGGGGGTGGCACCCGCTACGGATACGCAGTATTTT	CASSGGVAPATDTQYF
.	.	TRBV29-1	TRBJ2-6	TGCGCTTCCAGAGACCTATCTGGGGCCAACGTCCTGACTTTC	CASRDLSGANVLTF
TRBD1	.	TRBV12-5	TRBJ2-1	TGTGCTAGTGGTTGGGGACAGGGTTTCGATGAGCAGTTCTTC	CASGWGQGFDEQFF
TRBD1	once	TRBV10-1	TRBJ2-7	TGCGCCAGCTCCGATTGGGACAGCCTCTACGAGCAGTACTTC	CASSDWDSLYEQYF
.	few	TRBV6-1	TRBJ2-1	TGTGCCAGCACGAACTCCTACAATGAGCAGTTCTTC	CASTNSYNEQFF
TRBD2	.	TRBV4-1	TRBJ2-1	TGCGCCAGCAGTCCTCTCAGCGGGACCTCTTACAATGAGCAGTTCTTC	CASSPLSGTSYNEQFF
TRBD2	.	TRBV27	TRBJ2-1	TGTGCCAGCAGCACACCTAGGACTAGCGGGTTAGGGAATGAGCAGTTCTTC	CASSTPRTSGLGNEQFF
.	.	TRBV5-1	TRBJ1-5	TGCGCCAGCAGCTTGGACGGAGGAAATCAGCCCCAGCATTTT	CASSLDGGNQPQHF
TRBD1	once	TRBV4-1	TRBJ2-1	TGCGCCAGCAGCCTAGGACAGGGAGACCCCTACAATGAGCAGTTCTTC	CASSLGQGDPYNEQFF
.	once	TRBV7-9	TRBJ2-1	TGTGCCAGCAGCCCCCGAGGAGCCTCGTATTACAATGAGCAGTTCTTC	CASSPRGASYYNEQFF
TRBD1	.	TRBV19	TRBJ1-4	TGTGCCAGTAGTATCCGAGACAGGGCAACTAATGAAAAACTGTTTTTT	CASSIRDRATNEKLFF
.	.	TRBV29-1	TRBJ1-4	TGCAGCGTTGTGGGGCTTACACTCCGCGGGGAAAAACTGTTTTTT	CSVVGLTLRGEKLFF
TRBD2	.	TRBV7-6	TRBJ2-1	TGTGCCAGCAGCCTAGCGGGAGGGCCGAGTGAGCAGTTCTTC	CASSLAGGPSEQFF
.	.	TRBV6-5	TRBJ2-2	TGTGCCAGCAGCATTACGCCGGGCACCGGGGAGCTGTTTTTT	CASSITPGTGELFF